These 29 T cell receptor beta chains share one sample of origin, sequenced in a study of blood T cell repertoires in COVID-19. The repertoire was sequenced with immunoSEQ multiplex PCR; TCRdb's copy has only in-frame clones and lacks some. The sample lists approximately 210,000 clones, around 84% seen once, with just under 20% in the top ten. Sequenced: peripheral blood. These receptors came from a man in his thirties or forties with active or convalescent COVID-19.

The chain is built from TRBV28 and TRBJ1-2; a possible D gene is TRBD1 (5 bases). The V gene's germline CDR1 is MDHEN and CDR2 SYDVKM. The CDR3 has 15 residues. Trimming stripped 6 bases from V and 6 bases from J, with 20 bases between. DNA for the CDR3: TGTGCCAGCAGGACGTCGACGGGCGGGGCCCATGGCTACACCTTC. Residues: CASRTSTGGAHGYTF.

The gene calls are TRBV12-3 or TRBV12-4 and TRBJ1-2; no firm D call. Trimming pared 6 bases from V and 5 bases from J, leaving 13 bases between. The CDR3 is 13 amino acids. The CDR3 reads CASSPLRGYGYTF. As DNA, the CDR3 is TGTGCCAGCAGCCCCCTCCGCGGATATGGCTACACCTTC.

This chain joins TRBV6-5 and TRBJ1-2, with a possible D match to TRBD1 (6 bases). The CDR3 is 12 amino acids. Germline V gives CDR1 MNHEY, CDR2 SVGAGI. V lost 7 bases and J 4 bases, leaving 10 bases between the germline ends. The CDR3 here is CASTSGVYGYTF. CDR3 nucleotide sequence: TGTGCCAGCACTTCAGGGGTCTATGGCTACACCTTC.

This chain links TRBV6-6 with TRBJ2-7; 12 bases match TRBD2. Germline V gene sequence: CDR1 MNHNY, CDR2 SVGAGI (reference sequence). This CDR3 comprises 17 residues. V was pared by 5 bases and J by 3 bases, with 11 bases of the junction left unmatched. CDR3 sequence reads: CASSRTPWGLAGYEQYF. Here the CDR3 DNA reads TGTGCCAGCAGTCGCACGCCGTGGGGACTAGCGGGCTACGAGCAGTACTTC.

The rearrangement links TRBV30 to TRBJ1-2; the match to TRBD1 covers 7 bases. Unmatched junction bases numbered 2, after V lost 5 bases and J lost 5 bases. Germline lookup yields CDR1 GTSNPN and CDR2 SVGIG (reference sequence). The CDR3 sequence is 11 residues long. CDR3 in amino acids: CAWYRGYGYTF. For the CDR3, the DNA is TGTGCCTGGTACAGGGGATATGGCTACACCTTC.

The CDR3 spells CASRGSGRATGELFF. In nucleotides, the CDR3 is TGTGCCAGCCGGGGTAGCGGGAGGGCCACCGGGGAGCTGTTTTTT. The chain couples TRBV2 to TRBJ2-2; 11 bases fit TRBD2. The J segment lost 4 bases and the V segment lost 8 bases, leaving 6 bases of the junction unmatched. The V gene's germline CDR1 is SNHLY and CDR2 FYNNEI. This CDR3 has 15 amino acids.

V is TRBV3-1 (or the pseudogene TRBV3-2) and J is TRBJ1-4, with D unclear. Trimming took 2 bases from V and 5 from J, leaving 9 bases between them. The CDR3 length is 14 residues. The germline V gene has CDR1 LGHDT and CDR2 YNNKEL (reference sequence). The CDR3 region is CASSQWRSNEKLFF. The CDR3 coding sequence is TGTGCCAGCAGCCAATGGCGGTCAAATGAAAAACTGTTTTTT.

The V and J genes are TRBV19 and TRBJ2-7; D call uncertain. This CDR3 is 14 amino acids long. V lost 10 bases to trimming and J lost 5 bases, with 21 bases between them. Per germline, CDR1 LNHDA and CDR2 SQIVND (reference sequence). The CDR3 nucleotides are TGTGCCACTAACCGCGAGCAGGTACCCCACGAGCAGTACTTC. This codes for CATNREQVPHEQYF.

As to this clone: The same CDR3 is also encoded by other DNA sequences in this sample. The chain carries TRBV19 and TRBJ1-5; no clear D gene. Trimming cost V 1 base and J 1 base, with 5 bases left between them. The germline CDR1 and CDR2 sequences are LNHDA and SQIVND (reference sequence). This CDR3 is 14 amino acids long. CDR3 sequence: CASSIGGSNQPQHF. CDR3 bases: TGTGCCAGTAGTATAGGAGGAAGCAATCAGCCCCAGCATTTT.

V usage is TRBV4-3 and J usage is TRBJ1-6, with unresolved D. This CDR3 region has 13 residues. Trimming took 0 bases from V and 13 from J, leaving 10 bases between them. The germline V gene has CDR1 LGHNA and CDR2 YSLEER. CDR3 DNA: TGCGCCAGCAGCCAAGACCAGGCATCCCCCCTCCACTTT. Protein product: CASSQDQASPLHF.

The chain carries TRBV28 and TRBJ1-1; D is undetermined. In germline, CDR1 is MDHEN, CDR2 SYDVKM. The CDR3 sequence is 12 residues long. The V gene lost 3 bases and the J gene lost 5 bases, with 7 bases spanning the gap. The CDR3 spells CASSFSRTEAFF. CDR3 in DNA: TGTGCCAGCAGTTTCTCACGGACTGAAGCTTTCTTT. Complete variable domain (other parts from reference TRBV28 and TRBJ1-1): DVKVTQSSRYLVKRTGEKVFLECVQDMDHENMFWYRQDPGLGLRLIYFSYDVKMKEKGDIPEGYSVSREKKERFSLILESASTNQTSMYLCASSFSRTEAFFGQGTRLTVV.

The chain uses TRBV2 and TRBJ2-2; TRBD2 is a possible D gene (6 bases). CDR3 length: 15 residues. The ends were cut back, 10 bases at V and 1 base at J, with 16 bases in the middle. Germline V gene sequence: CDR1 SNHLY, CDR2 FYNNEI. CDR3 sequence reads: CATSTGTLNTGELFF. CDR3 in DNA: TGTGCCACCTCCACTGGGACTTTGAACACCGGGGAGCTGTTTTTT. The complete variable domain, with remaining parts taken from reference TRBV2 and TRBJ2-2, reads EPEVTQTPSHQVTQMGQEVILRCVPISNHLYFYWYRQILGQKVEFLVSFYNNEISEKSEIFDDQFSVERPDGSNFTLKIRSTKLEDSAMYFCATSTGTLNTGELFFGEGSRLTVL.

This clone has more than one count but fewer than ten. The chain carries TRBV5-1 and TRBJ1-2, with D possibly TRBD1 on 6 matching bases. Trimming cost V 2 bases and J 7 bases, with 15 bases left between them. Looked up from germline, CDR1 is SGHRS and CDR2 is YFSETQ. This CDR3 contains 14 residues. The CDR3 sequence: CASSFYRESGGYTF. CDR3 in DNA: TGCGCCAGCAGCTTTTACAGGGAATCGGGTGGCTACACCTTC.

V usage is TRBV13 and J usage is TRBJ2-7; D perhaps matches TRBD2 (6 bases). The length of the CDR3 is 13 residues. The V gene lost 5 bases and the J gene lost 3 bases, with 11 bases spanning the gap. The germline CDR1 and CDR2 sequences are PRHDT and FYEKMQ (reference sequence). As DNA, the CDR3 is TGTGCCAGCAGCGCGGGACGGTTCTACGAGCAGTACTTC. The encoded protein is CASSAGRFYEQYF. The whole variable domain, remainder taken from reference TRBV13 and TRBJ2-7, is AAGVIQSPRHLIKEKRETATLKCYPIPRHDTVYWYQQGPGQDPQFLISFYEKMQSDKGSIPDRFSAQQFSDYHSELNMSSLELGDSALYFCASSAGRFYEQYFGPGTRLTVT.

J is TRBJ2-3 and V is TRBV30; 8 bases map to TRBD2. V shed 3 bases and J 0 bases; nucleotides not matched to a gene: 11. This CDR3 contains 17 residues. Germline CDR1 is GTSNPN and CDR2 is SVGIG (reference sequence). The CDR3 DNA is TGTGCCTGGAGGTTTGCGGGAGGCCCATCTAGCACAGATACGCAGTATTTT. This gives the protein CAWRFAGGPSSTDTQYF.

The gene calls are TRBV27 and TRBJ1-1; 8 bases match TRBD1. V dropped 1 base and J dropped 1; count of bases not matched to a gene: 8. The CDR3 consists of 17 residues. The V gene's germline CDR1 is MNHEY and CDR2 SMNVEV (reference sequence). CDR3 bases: TGTGCCAGCAGTTTATTAAGCCCCACAGGGGGGAACACTGAAGCTTTCTTT. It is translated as CASSLLSPTGGNTEAFF.

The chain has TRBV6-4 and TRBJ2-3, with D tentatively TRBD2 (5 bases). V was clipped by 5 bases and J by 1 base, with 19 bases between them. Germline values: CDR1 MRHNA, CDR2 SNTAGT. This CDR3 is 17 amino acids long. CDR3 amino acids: CASSPGLAGSGTDTQYF. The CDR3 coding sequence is TGTGCCAGCAGTCCAGGCCTGGCGGGCTCGGGCACAGATACGCAGTATTTT.

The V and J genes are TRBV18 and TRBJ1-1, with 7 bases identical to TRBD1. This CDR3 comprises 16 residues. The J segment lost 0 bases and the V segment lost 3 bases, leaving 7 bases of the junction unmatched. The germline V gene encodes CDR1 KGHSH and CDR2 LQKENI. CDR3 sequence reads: CASSPNTGDLNTEAFF. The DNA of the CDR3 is TGTGCCAGCTCACCGAATACAGGGGATTTGAACACTGAAGCTTTCTTT.

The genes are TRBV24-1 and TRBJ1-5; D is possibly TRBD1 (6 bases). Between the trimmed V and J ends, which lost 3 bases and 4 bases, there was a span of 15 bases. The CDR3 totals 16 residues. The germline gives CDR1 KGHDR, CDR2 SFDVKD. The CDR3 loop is CATSDGSGHLNQPQHF. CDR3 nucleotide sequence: TGTGCCACCAGTGATGGATCGGGACACCTTAATCAGCCCCAGCATTTT.

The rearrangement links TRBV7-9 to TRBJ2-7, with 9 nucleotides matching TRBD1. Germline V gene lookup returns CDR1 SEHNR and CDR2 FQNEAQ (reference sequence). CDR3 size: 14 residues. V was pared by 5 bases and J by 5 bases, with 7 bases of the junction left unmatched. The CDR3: CASSTPGDRDEQYF. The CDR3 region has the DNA TGTGCCAGCAGCACCCCCGGGGACAGGGACGAGCAGTACTTC.

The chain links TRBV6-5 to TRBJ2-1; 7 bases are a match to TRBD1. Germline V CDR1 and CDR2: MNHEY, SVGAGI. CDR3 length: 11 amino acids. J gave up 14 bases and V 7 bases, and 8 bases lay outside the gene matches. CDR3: CASTSSTGEFF. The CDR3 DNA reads TGTGCCAGCACTAGCAGCACAGGGGAGTTCTTC.

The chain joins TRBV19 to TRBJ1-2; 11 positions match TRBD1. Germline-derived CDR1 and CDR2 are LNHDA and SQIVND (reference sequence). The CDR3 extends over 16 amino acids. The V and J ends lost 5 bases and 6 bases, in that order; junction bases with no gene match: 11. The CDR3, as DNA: TGTGCCAGTAGTCCCCAAACGGGACAGGGGGGAAATGGCTACACCTTC. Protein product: CASSPQTGQGGNGYTF. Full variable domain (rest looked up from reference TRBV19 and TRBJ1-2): DGGITQSPKYLFRKEGQNVTLSCEQNLNHDAMYWYRQDPGQGLRLIYYSQIVNDFQKGDIAEGYSVSREKKESFPLTVTSAQKNPTAFYLCASSPQTGQGGNGYTFGSGTRLTVV.

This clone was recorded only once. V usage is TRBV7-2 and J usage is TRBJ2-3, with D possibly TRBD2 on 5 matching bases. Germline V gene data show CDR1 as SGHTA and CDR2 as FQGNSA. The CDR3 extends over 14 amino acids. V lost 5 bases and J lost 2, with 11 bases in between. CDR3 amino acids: CASSRRRNTDTQYF. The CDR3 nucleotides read TGTGCCAGCAGCCGGAGGAGGAACACAGATACGCAGTATTTT.

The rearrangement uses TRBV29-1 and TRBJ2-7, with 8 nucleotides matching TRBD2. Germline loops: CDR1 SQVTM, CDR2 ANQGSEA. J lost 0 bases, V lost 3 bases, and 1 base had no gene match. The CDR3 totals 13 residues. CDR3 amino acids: CSVEAGGSYEQYF. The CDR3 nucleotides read TGCAGCGTTGAGGCGGGAGGCTCCTACGAGCAGTACTTC.

In nucleotides, the CDR3 is TGTGCCAGCAGCCAAGATGGCATCCGGGACAATGAGCAGTTCTTC. This translates into CASSQDGIRDNEQFF. J is TRBJ2-1 and V is TRBV4-2; D not resolved. This CDR3 is built from 15 residues. Germline CDR1 LGHNA, CDR2 YNFKEQ. The V gene lost 0 bases and the J gene lost 5 bases, with 11 bases spanning the gap.

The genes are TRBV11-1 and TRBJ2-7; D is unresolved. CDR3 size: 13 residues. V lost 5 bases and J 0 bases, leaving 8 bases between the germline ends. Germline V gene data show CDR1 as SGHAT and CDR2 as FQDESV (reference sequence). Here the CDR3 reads CASSIPSSYEQYF. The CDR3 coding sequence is TGTGCCAGCAGCATACCGAGCTCCTACGAGCAGTACTTC.

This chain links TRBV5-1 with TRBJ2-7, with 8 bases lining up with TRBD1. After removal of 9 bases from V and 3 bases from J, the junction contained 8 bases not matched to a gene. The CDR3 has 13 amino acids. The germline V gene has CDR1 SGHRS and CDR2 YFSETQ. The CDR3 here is CATGVGQGYEQYF. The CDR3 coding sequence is TGCGCCACTGGGGTCGGACAGGGCTACGAGCAGTACTTC.

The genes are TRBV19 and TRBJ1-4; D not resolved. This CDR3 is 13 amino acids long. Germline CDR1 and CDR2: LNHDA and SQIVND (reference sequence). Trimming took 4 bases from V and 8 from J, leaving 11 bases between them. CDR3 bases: TGTGCCAGTAGTACATACAGCGGGGAAAAACTGTTTTTT. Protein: CASSTYSGEKLFF. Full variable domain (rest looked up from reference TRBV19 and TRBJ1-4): DGGITQSPKYLFRKEGQNVTLSCEQNLNHDAMYWYRQDPGQGLRLIYYSQIVNDFQKGDIAEGYSVSREKKESFPLTVTSAQKNPTAFYLCASSTYSGEKLFFGSGTQLSVL.

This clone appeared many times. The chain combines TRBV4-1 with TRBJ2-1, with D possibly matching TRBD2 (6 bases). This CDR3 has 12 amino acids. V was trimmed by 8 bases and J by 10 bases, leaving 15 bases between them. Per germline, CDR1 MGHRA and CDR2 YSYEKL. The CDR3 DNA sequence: TGCGCCAGCGGGGGGAATCCGGGCGAGCAGTTCTTC. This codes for CASGGNPGEQFF.